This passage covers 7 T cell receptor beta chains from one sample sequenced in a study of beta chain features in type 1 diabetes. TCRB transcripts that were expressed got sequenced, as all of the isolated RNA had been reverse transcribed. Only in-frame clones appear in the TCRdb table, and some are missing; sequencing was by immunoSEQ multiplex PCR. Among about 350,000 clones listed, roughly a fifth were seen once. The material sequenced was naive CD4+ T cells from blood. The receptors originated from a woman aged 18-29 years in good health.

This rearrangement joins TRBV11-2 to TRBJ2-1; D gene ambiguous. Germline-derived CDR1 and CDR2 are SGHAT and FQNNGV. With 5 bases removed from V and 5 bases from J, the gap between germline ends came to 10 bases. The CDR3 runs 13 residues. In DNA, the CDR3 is TGTGCCAGCAGCGAGACAACCAACAATGAGCAGTTCTTC. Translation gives CASSETTNNEQFF.

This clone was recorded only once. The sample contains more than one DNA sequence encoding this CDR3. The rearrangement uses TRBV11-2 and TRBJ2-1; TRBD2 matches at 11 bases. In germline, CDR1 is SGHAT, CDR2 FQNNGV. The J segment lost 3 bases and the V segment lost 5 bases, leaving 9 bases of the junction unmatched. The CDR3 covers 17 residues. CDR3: CASSPSAGTSGYNEQFF. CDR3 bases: TGTGCCAGCAGCCCTTCCGCCGGGACTAGCGGCTACAATGAGCAGTTCTTC.

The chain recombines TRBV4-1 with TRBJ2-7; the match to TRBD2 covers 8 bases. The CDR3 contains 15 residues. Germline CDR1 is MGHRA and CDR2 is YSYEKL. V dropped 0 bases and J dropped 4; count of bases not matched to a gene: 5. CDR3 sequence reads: CASSQEAGAWYEQYF. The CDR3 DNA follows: TGCGCCAGCAGCCAAGAAGCGGGGGCTTGGTACGAGCAGTACTTC.

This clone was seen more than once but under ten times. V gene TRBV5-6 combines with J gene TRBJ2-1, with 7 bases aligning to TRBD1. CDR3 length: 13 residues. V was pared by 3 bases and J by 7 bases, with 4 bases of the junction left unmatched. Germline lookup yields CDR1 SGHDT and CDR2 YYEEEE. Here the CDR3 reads CASSYSDRNEQFF. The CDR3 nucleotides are TGTGCCAGCAGCTATTCGGACAGGAATGAGCAGTTCTTC.

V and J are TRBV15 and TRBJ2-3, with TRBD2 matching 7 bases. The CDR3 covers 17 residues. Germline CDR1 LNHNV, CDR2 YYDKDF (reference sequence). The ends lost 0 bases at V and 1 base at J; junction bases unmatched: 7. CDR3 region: CATSRDNSGGGTDTQYF. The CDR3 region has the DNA TGTGCCACCAGCAGAGATAATTCTGGGGGGGGCACAGATACGCAGTATTTT.

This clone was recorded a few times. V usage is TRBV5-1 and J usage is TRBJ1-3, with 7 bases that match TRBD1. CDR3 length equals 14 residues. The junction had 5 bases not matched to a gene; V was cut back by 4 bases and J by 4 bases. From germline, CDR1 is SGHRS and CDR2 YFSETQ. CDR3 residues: CASSEGQEGNTIYF. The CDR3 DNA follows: TGCGCCAGCAGCGAAGGACAGGAGGGAAACACCATATATTTT.

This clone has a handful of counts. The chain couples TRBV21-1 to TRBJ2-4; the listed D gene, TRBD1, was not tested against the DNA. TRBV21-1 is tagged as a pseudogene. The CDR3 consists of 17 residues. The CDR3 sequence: CASRSGQPMRAKNIQYF. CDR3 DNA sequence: TGTGCCAGCAGGAGCGGACAGCCGATGAGGGCCAAAAACATTCAGTACTTC.